This T cell receptor (beta chain) emerged from a study of T cells in Graves' hyperthyroidism and ophthalmopathy. Study-wide points: Blood also showed most of the thyroid clonotypes that were expanded above 0.001.

The V gene's germline CDR1 is SNHLY and CDR2 FYNNEI. The CDR3 has 15 amino acids. V gave up 6 bases and J gave up 8 bases, with 20 bases separating them. This clonotype was recorded at least ten times. The antigen is undetermined. Regions amplified from RNA transcripts were the TCR beta CDR3 regions. The TCR CDR3 was amplified in a first-round RT-PCR using the HTBI primer set. TCRdb re-called the multiplex PCR reads through MiXCR, storing one row per CDR3 protein. The repertoire has some 350,000 distinct CDR3 sequences, approximately 14% of them found once; the top ten carry under 25%. The receptor was derived from a woman aged 55-70 years with Graves' ophthalmopathy. The chain combines TRBV2 with TRBJ2-1; maybe TRBD2 (7 bases). Sequenced material: blood. In DNA, the CDR3 is TGTGCCAGCAGCGGGGGGCAGGGAGTTTTCCATGAGCAGTTCTTC. Translating gives CASSGGQGVFHEQFF. Full variable domain (rest looked up from reference TRBV2 and TRBJ2-1): EPEVTQTPSHQVTQMGQEVILRCVPISNHLYFYWYRQILGQKVEFLVSFYNNEISEKSEIFDDQFSVERPDGSNFTLKIRSTKLEDSAMYFCASSGGQGVFHEQFFGPGTRLTVL.